Following are 7 T cell receptor beta chains from one sample sequenced in a study of shared clonotypes between healthy human individuals. TCRdb's copy holds only in-frame clones and misses some; the assay was immunoSEQ multiplex PCR. The table lists around 1.6 million clones, around 98% of them singletons. Sequences were obtained from naive CD4+ T cells sorted from blood. The subset is: CD45RA+ positively selected. These receptors were obtained from a man in his thirties or forties in good health.

This rearrangement joins TRBV18 to TRBJ2-7; tentatively, D is TRBD1 (5 bases). There are 13 residues in the CDR3. With 6 bases removed from V and 3 bases from J, the gap between germline ends came to 12 bases. From germline, CDR1 is KGHSH and CDR2 LQKENI. Here the CDR3 DNA reads TGTGCCAGCTCGATCGGACAAAACTACGAGCAGTACTTC. Its translation: CASSIGQNYEQYF. Full variable domain (rest looked up from reference TRBV18 and TRBJ2-7): NAGVMQNPRHLVRRRGQEARLRCSPMKGHSHVYWYRQLPEEGLKFMVYLQKENIIDESGMPKERFSAEFPKEGPSILRIQQVVRGDSAAYFCASSIGQNYEQYFGPGTRLTVT.

The chain links TRBV2 to TRBJ2-3, with D perhaps matching TRBD2 (6 bases). With 6 bases removed from V and 2 bases from J, the gap between germline ends came to 12 bases. The CDR3 sequence is 14 residues long. The V gene's germline CDR1 is SNHLY and CDR2 FYNNEI. The CDR3 coding sequence is TGTGCCAGCAGCCGGGAGAGTGACACAGATACGCAGTATTTT. Translated, it gives CASSRESDTDTQYF.

CDR3 sequence: CASSLGLHEKLFF. CDR3 nucleotide sequence: TGTGCCAGCAGCTTGGGACTTCATGAAAAACTGTTTTTT. The rearrangement joins TRBV7-8 to TRBJ1-4; D perhaps matches TRBD1 (5 bases). Germline V gene sequence: CDR1 SGHVS, CDR2 FQNEAQ. V was clipped by 3 bases and J by 6 bases, with 8 bases between them. This CDR3 has 13 amino acids.

This chain links TRBV2 with TRBJ1-4; perhaps TRBD1 as D (6 bases). Trimming stripped 3 bases from V and 5 bases from J, with 13 bases between. The germline V gene has CDR1 SNHLY and CDR2 FYNNEI. The CDR3 sequence is 15 residues long. The DNA of the CDR3 is TGTGCCAGCAGTGAGAACAGGGTTCAAAATGAAAAACTGTTTTTT. It is translated as CASSENRVQNEKLFF.

The rearrangement uses TRBV7-2 and TRBJ2-5, with 11 bases that match TRBD1. J was trimmed by 5 bases and V by 5 bases; bases with no gene match: 4. The CDR3 loop spans 14 amino acids. Germline CDR1 reads SGHTA; CDR2 reads FQGNSA. The chain's CDR3 is CASSEDRGRETQYF. CDR3 in DNA: TGTGCCAGCAGCGAGGACAGGGGGCGGGAGACCCAGTACTTC.

This chain connects TRBV10-3 to TRBJ1-5; TRBD1 is a possible D gene (5 bases). The CDR3 spans 15 residues. In germline, CDR1 is ENHRY, CDR2 SYGVKD. The V end lost 5 bases, the J end lost 1 base, and 12 bases lay between the germline ends. The CDR3 spells CAISYGGESNQPQHF. In DNA form, the CDR3 reads TGTGCCATCAGTTATGGGGGTGAGAGCAATCAGCCCCAGCATTTT.

V usage is TRBV10-3 and J usage is TRBJ2-1; the D gene could be TRBD1 or TRBD2 (5 bases each). Trimming removed 3 bases from V and 1 base from J, with 10 bases in between. The germline gives CDR1 ENHRY, CDR2 SYGVKD. The CDR3 is made up of 15 amino acids. CDR3 in DNA: TGTGCCATCAGTGAAGTGGGGGAGTCCTACAATGAGCAGTTCTTC. Amino acid sequence: CAISEVGESYNEQFF.